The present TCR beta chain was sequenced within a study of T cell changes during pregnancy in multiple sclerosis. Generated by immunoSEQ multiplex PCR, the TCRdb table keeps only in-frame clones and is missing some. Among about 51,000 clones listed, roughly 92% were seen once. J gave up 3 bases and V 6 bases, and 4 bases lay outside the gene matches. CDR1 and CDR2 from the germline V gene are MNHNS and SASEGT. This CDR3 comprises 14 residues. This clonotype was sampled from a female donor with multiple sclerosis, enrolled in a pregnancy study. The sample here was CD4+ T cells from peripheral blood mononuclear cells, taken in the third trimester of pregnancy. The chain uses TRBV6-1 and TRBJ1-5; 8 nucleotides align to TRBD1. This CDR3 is CASRDRVNNQPQHF. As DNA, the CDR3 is TGTGCCAGCAGGGACAGGGTAAACAATCAGCCCCAGCATTTT.